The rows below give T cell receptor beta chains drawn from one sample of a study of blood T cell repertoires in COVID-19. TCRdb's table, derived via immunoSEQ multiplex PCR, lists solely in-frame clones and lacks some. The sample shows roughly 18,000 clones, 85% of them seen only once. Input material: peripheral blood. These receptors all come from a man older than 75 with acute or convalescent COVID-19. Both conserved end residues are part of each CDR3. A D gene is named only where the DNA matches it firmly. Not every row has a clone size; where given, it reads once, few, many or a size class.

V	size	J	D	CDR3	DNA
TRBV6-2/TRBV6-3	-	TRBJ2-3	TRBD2	CASSYGGGKFDTQYF	TGTGCCAGCAGTTACGGCGGGGGGAAGTTCGATACGCAGTATTTT
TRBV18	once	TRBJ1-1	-	CASSTRLNTEAFF	TGTGCCAGCTCCACCAGGCTGAACACTGAAGCTTTCTTT
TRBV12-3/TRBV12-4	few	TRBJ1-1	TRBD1	CASSWGQVPEAFF	TGTGCCAGCAGTTGGGGACAGGTCCCTGAAGCTTTCTTT
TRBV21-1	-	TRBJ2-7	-	CASSNRPNSGLRRPTYGQYF	TGTGCCAGCAGCAACCGACCAAACAGCGGTTTAAGGAGGCCTACGTACGGGCAGTACTTC
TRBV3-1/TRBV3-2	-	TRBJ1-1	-	CASSHQSADTEAFF	TGTGCCAGCAGCCACCAATCTGCAGACACTGAAGCTTTCTTT
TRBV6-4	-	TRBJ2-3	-	CASSDGGATDTQYF	TGTGCCAGCAGTGACGGGGGGGCCACAGATACGCAGTATTTT
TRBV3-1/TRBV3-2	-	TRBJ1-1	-	CASSQVSTEAFF	TGTGCCAGCAGCCAAGTCTCGACAGAAGCTTTCTTT
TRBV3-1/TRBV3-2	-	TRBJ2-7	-	CASSQNEGAYEQYF	TGTGCCAGCAGCCAAAACGAGGGGGCCTACGAGCAGTACTTC
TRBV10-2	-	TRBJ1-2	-	CASRSTANYGYTF	TGCGCCAGCAGATCGACAGCTAACTATGGCTACACCTTC
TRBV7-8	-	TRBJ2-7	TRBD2	CASSLFGGEMEQYF	TGTGCCAGCAGCTTATTCGGGGGGGAAATGGAGCAGTACTTC
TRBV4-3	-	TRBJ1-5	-	CASSQRVDQPQHF	TGCGCCAGCAGCCAACGAGTTGATCAGCCCCAGCATTTT
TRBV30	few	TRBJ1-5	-	CAWSAQGNQPQHF	TGTGCCTGGAGCGCGCAGGGGAATCAGCCCCAGCATTTT
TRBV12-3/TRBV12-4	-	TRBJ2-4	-	CASSQGSPNIQYF	TGTGCCAGCTCCCAAGGGAGCCCAAACATTCAGTACTTC
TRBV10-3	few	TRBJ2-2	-	CAIRGEARNTGELFF	TGTGCCATCAGGGGAGAGGCCCGAAACACCGGGGAGCTGTTTTTT
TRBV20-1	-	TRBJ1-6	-	CSASFLGGGVHF	TGCAGTGCTAGTTTCTTGGGCGGCGGGGTCCACTTT
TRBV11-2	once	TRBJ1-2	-	CASSLAGSYGYTF	TGTGCCAGCAGCTTAGCGGGATCCTATGGCTACACCTTC
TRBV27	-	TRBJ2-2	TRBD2	CASRRLATGELFF	TGTGCCAGCAGGAGACTAGCGACCGGGGAGCTGTTTTTT
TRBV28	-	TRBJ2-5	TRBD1	CASSPPTGGFETQYF	TGTGCCAGCAGTCCACCAACAGGGGGCTTCGAGACCCAGTACTTC
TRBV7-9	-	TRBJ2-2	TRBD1	CASSFPDRSVTGELFF	TGTGCCAGCAGCTTTCCGGACAGGTCCGTCACCGGGGAGCTGTTTTTT
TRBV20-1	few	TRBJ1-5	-	CSASLSGSRNDQPQHF	TGCAGTGCTAGTCTATCGGGGTCCAGGAATGATCAGCCCCAGCATTTT
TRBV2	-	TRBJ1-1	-	CASSELAGRRGEAFF	TGTGCCAGCAGTGAGCTCGCCGGCAGGAGGGGTGAAGCTTTCTTT
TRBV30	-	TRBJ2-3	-	CACDSGGTDTQYF	TGTGCCTGCGATAGCGGTGGCACAGATACGCAGTATTTT
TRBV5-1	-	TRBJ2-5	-	CASSLAGFQETQYF	TGCGCCAGCAGCTTGGCGGGGTTCCAAGAGACCCAGTACTTC
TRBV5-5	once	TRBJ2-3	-	CASSVTTDTQYF	TGTGCCAGCAGCGTGACTACTGATACGCAGTATTTT
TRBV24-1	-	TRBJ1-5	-	CATSDPLGNQPQHF	TGTGCCACCAGTGATCCACTCGGGAATCAGCCCCAGCATTTT
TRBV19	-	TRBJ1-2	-	CASSIESFIREGAYGYTF	TGTGCCAGTAGTATAGAGTCGTTTATCAGGGAAGGGGCCTATGGCTACACCTTC
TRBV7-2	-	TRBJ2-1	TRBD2	CASSILRGAMSSYNEQFF	TGTGCCAGCAGCATTCTGCGGGGGGCCATGAGCTCCTACAATGAGCAGTTCTTC
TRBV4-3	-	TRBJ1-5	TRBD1	CASSLGTGRNQPQHF	TGCGCCAGCAGCCTAGGGACAGGGCGAAATCAGCCCCAGCATTTT
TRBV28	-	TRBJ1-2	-	CASIFLSGGNYGYTF	TGTGCCAGCATCTTCCTTTCCGGGGGTAACTATGGCTACACCTTC
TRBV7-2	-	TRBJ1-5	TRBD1	CASSLGTELPNQPQHF	TGTGCCAGCAGCTTGGGGACAGAGCTACCCAATCAGCCCCAGCATTTT
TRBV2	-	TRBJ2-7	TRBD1	CASRNAGTGSYEQYF	TGTGCCAGCAGAAACGCCGGGACAGGGTCCTACGAGCAGTACTTC
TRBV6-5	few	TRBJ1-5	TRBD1	CASKDSGGDQPQHF	TGTGCCAGCAAGGACTCAGGGGGAGACCAGCCCCAGCATTTT
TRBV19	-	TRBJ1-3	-	CASTPVIASGNTIYF	TGTGCCAGTACCCCGGTTATAGCGTCTGGAAACACCATATATTTT
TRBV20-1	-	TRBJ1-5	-	CSASVVAGPSNQPQHF	TGCAGTGCTAGTGTAGTGGCAGGGCCTAGCAATCAGCCCCAGCATTTT
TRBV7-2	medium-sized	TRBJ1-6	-	CASSLETGGDSPLHF	TGTGCCAGCAGCTTAGAAACAGGAGGGGATTCACCCCTCCACTTT
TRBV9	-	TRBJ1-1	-	CASSETFQREAFF	TGTGCCAGCAGCGAGACATTCCAAAGGGAAGCTTTCTTT
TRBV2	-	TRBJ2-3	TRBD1	CASSFDRATTDTQYF	TGTGCCAGCAGTTTCGACAGGGCAACCACAGATACGCAGTATTTT
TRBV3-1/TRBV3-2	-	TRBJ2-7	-	CASSQGSGTYEQYF	TGTGCCAGCAGCCAAGGTTCAGGGACCTACGAGCAGTACTTC
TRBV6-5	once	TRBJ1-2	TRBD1	CASSYTGDGYTF	TGTGCCAGCAGTTACACAGGGGATGGCTACACCTTC
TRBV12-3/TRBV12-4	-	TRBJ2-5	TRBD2	CASSVRGGETQYF	TGTGCCAGCAGCGTCCGGGGGGGGGAGACCCAGTACTTC
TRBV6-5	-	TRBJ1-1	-	CASSYSQENTEAFF	TGTGCCAGCAGTTACTCCCAGGAGAACACTGAAGCTTTCTTT
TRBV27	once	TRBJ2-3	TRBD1	CASSLDRGSDTQYF	TGTGCCAGCAGTCTCGACAGGGGGTCAGATACGCAGTATTTT